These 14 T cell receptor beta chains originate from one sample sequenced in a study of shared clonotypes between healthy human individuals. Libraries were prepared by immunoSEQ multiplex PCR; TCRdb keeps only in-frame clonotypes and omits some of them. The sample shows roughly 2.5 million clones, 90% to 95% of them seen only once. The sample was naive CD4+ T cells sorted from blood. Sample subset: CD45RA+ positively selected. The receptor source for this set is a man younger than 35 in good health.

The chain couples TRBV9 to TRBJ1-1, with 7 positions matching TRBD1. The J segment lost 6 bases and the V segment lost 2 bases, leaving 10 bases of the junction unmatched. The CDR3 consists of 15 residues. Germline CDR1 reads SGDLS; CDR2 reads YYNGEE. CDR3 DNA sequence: TGTGCCAGCAGCGTTGCAGGGGGGTTATACGCTGAAGCTTTCTTT. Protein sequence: CASSVAGGLYAEAFF.

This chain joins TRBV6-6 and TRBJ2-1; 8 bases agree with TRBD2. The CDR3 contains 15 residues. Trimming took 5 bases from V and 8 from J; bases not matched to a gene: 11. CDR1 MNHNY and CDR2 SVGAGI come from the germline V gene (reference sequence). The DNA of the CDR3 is TGTGCCAGCAGTAATAGCGGGACCCGCCTCGATGAGCAGTTCTTC. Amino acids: CASSNSGTRLDEQFF.

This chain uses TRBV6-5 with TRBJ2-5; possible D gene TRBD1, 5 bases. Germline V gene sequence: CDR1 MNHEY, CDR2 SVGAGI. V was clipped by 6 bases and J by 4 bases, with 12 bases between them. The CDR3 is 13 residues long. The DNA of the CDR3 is TGTGCCAGCAGGATCAGGGCTCGAGAGACCCAGTACTTC. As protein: CASRIRARETQYF.

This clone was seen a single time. The CDR3 bases are TGTGCCAGCAGCCGGGACACAGTGTACGAGCAGTACTTC. Translating gives CASSRDTVYEQYF. The chain recombines TRBV7-6 with TRBJ2-7; TRBD1 might be the D (6 bases). Deletions cut 5 bases from V and 4 bases from J, with 12 bases between. The germline gives CDR1 SGHVS, CDR2 FNYEAQ. CDR3 length: 13 residues.

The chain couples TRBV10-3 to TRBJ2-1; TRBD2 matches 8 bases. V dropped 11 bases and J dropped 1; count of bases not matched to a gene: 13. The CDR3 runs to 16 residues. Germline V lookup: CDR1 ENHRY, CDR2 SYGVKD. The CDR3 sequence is CASARGAGESYNEQFF. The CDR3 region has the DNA TGTGCCTCGGCCAGGGGAGCGGGAGAGTCCTACAATGAGCAGTTCTTC.

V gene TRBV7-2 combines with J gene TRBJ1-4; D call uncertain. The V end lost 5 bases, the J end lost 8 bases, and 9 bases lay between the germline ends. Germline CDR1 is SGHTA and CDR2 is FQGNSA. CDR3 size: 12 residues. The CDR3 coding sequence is TGTGCCAGCAGCCGGGATGGGGAAAAACTGTTTTTT. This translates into CASSRDGEKLFF.

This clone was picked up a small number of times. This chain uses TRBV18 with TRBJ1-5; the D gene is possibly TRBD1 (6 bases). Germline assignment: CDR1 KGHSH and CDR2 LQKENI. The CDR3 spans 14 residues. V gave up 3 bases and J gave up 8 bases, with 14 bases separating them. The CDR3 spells CASSPQGRTEPQHF. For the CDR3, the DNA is TGTGCCAGCTCACCCCAGGGGCGCACAGAGCCCCAGCATTTT.

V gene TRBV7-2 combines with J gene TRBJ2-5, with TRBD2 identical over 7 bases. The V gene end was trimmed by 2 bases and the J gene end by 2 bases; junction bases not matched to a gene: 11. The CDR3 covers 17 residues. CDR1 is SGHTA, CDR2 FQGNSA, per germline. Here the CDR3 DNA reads TGTGCCAGCAGCTTATATGGGCGCACTAGCGTACAAGAGACCCAGTACTTC. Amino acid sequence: CASSLYGRTSVQETQYF.

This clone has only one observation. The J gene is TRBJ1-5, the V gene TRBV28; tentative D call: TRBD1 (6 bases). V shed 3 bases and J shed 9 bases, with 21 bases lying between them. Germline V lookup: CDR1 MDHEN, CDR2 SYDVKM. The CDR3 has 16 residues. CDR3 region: CASSFSVRGLHPPQHF. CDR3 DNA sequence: TGTGCCAGCAGTTTCTCCGTCCGGGGGCTTCACCCGCCCCAGCATTTT.

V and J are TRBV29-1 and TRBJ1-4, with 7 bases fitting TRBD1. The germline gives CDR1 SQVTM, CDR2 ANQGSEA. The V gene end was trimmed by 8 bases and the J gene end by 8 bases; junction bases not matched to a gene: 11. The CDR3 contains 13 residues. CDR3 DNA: TGCAGCACCGCGACAGGGCCAGGGGAAAAACTGTTTTTT. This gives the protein CSTATGPGEKLFF.

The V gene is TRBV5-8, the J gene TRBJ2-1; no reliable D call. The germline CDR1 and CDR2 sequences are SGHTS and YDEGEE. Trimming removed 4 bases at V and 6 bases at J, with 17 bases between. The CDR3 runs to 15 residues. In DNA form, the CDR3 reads TGTGCCAGCAGCCCACGATGGGTTTCCCTCAATGAGCAGTTCTTC. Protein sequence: CASSPRWVSLNEQFF.

CDR3 bases: TGTGCCTGGGGGAGAAGGCAGGGGAGGAATTCACCCCTCCACTTT. Translated: CAWGRRQGRNSPLHF. The rearrangement joins TRBV30 to TRBJ1-6, with a tentative D call TRBD1 (6 bases). Germline V gives CDR1 GTSNPN, CDR2 SVGIG (reference sequence). The CDR3 is made up of 15 amino acids. V lost 5 bases to trimming and J lost 7 bases, with 18 bases between them.

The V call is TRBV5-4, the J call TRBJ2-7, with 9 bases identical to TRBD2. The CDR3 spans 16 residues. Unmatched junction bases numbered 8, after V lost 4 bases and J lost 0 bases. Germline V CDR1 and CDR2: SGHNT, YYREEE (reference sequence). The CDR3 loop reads CASSPIAGAASYEQYF. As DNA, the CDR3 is TGTGCCAGCAGCCCAATAGCGGGGGCCGCCTCCTACGAGCAGTACTTC.

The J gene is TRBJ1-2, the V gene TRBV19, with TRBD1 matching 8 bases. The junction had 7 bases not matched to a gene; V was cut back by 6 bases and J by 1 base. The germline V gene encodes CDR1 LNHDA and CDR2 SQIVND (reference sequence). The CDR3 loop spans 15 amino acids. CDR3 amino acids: CASRIGQGINYGYTF. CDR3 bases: TGTGCCAGTAGAATTGGACAGGGTATTAACTATGGCTACACCTTC.